Presented here are 29 T cell receptor beta chains from one specimen sequenced in a study of CD8 T cells in Susac syndrome. Random-hexamer reverse transcription was applied to roughly 0.5 to 1 ug RNA. Via MiXCR, TCRdb re-called the immunoSEQ multiplex PCR reads, giving one row per CDR3 protein. The sample has more than 150,000 distinct CDR3 sequences; more than 90% are singletons. The sequenced material came from CD4+ T cells from PBMCs. The receptors were gathered from a human donor with Susac syndrome.

The chain joins TRBV19 to TRBJ1-2; 7 nucleotides align to TRBD1. Germline V gene sequence: CDR1 LNHDA, CDR2 SQIVND (reference sequence). This CDR3 is 13 amino acids long. The V segment lost 9 bases and the J segment 1 base; nucleotides outside the gene matches: 5. The chain's CDR3 is CASSTGDNYGYTF. CDR3 in DNA: TGTGCCAGCTCTACAGGGGATAACTATGGCTACACCTTC.

This clonotype has just one count. The chain combines TRBV20-1 with TRBJ2-3; tentative D call: TRBD2 (6 bases). This CDR3 region has 16 residues. The germline V gene encodes CDR1 DFQATT and CDR2 SNEGSKA (reference sequence). The ends were cut back, 0 bases at V and 2 bases at J, with 15 bases in the middle. CDR3 DNA: TGCAGTGCTAGAGACTCCCGTAGCGGAGACACAGATACGCAGTATTTT. Its protein is CSARDSRSGDTDTQYF.

This clonotype was recorded once. The chain links TRBV9 to TRBJ2-3; TRBD1 matches 12 bases. The CDR3 contains 14 residues. CDR1 is SGDLS and CDR2 is YYNGEE in the germline V gene. Trimming cost V 3 bases and J 12 bases; bases outside gene matches: 8. The CDR3 sequence is CASSAGTGGLVQYF. The CDR3 DNA sequence: TGTGCCAGCAGCGCAGGGACAGGGGGCTTGGTCCAGTATTTT.

This clonotype was seen only once. The gene calls are TRBV30 and TRBJ2-3, with D uncertain. The germline gives CDR1 GTSNPN, CDR2 SVGIG (reference sequence). The CDR3 loop spans 13 amino acids. V was cut by 0 bases and J by 4 bases, with 8 bases left in between. The CDR3 loop reads CAWSVVQADTQYF. CDR3 in DNA: TGTGCCTGGAGTGTAGTCCAGGCAGATACGCAGTATTTT.

V usage is TRBV5-1 and J usage is TRBJ1-2; 9 bases map to TRBD1. V dropped 1 base and J dropped 3; count of bases not matched to a gene: 10. The CDR3 extends over 17 amino acids. Germline CDR1 and CDR2: SGHRS and YFSETQ. This CDR3 is CASSLQPGTGIDYGYTF. The CDR3 DNA reads as TGCGCCAGCAGCTTGCAACCCGGGACAGGGATAGACTATGGCTACACCTTC.

This sequence joins TRBV20-1 and TRBJ1-3; weak D call: TRBD1 (5 bases). Germline V gene sequence: CDR1 DFQATT, CDR2 SNEGSKA (reference sequence). Deletions cut 2 bases from V and 2 bases from J, with 7 bases between. The CDR3 has 13 residues. The CDR3 here is CSARWGAGNTIYF. The CDR3 region has the DNA TGCAGTGCTAGATGGGGGGCTGGAAACACCATATATTTT.

The genes are TRBV1 and TRBJ2-3; the table's D gene call, TRBD1, was not cross checked with the DNA. TRBV1 has pseudogene status. The CDR3 has 15 amino acids. The CDR3 protein is CTSSQAGADTDTQYF. As DNA, the CDR3 is TGCACCAGCAGCCAAGCGGGGGCCGACACAGATACGCAGTATTTT.

The CDR3: CASSRRSREGTEAFF. CDR3 sequence (DNA): TGTGCCAGCAGCCGTCGGTCCAGGGAAGGCACTGAAGCTTTCTTT. J is TRBJ1-1 and V is TRBV4-2; possibly TRBD1 for D (5 bases). The V end was cut by 4 bases, the J end by 4 bases, with 16 bases between. The CDR3 runs to 15 residues. CDR1 is LGHNA, CDR2 YNFKEQ, per germline.

This sequence joins TRBV20-1 and TRBJ1-1; unclear D gene. Trimming removed 3 bases at V and 3 bases at J, with 17 bases between. The CDR3 covers 15 residues. Germline CDR1 and CDR2: DFQATT and SNEGSKA (reference sequence). The DNA for the CDR3 is TGCAGTGCTAGGGCAATGGCCCCAATATACACTGAAGCTTTCTTT. This gives the protein CSARAMAPIYTEAFF.

The chain combines TRBV6-1 with TRBJ2-2; the D is unclear. The CDR3 spans 12 residues. The V end lost 11 bases, the J end lost 3 bases, and 10 bases lay between the germline ends. The germline CDR1 and CDR2 sequences are MNHNS and SASEGT. CDR3 sequence reads: CAVTSDTGELFF. The CDR3 coding sequence is TGTGCCGTCACCTCCGACACCGGGGAGCTGTTTTTT.

The chain is built from TRBV2 and TRBJ2-6; D is perhaps TRBD2 (5 bases). The CDR3 runs to 12 residues. The V end was cut by 6 bases, the J end by 8 bases, with 8 bases between. Germline V gives CDR1 SNHLY, CDR2 FYNNEI. CDR3 DNA: TGTGCCAGCAGCTCGGGGACCAACGTCCTGACTTTC. Translated: CASSSGTNVLTF.

This clonotype was detected only a few times. This chain uses TRBV18 with TRBJ2-3; 8 nucleotides agree with TRBD1. V was clipped by 3 bases and J by 0 bases; unmatched bases: 2. Germline V gene data show CDR1 as KGHSH and CDR2 as LQKENI. This CDR3 has 15 amino acids. The CDR3 DNA follows: TGTGCCAGCTCACCCTGGACAGGGAGCACAGATACGCAGTATTTT. Its translation: CASSPWTGSTDTQYF.

The chain links TRBV24-1 to TRBJ2-3; a weak D match, TRBD2 (5 bases). CDR1 KGHDR and CDR2 SFDVKD come from the germline V gene. V lost 6 bases and J lost 6, with 12 bases in between. The CDR3 totals 13 residues. CDR3 DNA sequence: TGTGCCACCAGTCAGTCGGGGATGGATACGCAGTATTTT. This sequence encodes CATSQSGMDTQYF.

V usage is TRBV2 and J usage is TRBJ2-4, with D possibly matching TRBD2 (6 bases). V lost 6 bases and J lost 15, with 18 bases in between. The CDR3 extends over 12 amino acids. Germline V CDR1 and CDR2: SNHLY, FYNNEI. DNA of the CDR3: TGTGCCAGCAGGAATCCAGACACCGGGGGGTACTTC. It translates to CASRNPDTGGYF. Combining the CDR3 with reference TRBV2 and TRBJ2-4 gives the whole variable domain EPEVTQTPSHQVTQMGQEVILRCVPISNHLYFYWYRQILGQKVEFLVSFYNNEISEKSEIFDDQFSVERPDGSNFTLKIRSTKLEDSAMYFCASRNPDTGGYFGAGTRLSVL.

This chain uses TRBV3-1 with TRBJ1-1, with D tentatively TRBD1 (6 bases). The CDR3 is 13 residues long. Per the germline V gene, CDR1 is LGHDT and CDR2 is YNNKEL (reference sequence). V was clipped by 3 bases and J by 5 bases, with 10 bases between them. The CDR3 DNA is TGTGCCAGCAGCCAGTTACAGGGAACTGAAGCTTTCTTT. The encoded protein is CASSQLQGTEAFF.

This rearrangement joins TRBV20-1 to TRBJ2-3, with D perhaps given as TRBD1 or TRBD2 (5 bases each). This CDR3 contains 12 residues. Germline V gene sequence: CDR1 DFQATT, CDR2 SNEGSKA (reference sequence). The CDR3 nucleotides read TGCAGGACCGTTGGGGGTACAGATACGCAGTATTTT. Its protein is CRTVGGTDTQYF.

CDR3 loop: CASSSPGTKNYGYTF. The CDR3, as DNA: TGTGCCAGCAGTTCACCCGGGACGAAGAACTATGGCTACACCTTC. The V gene is TRBV6-5, the J gene TRBJ1-2; a possible D gene is TRBD1 (5 bases). The CDR3 has 15 amino acids. The V and J ends lost 4 bases and 2 bases respectively, with 14 bases between them. Per germline, CDR1 MNHEY and CDR2 SVGAGI.

As for this clonotype: One end of the junction varies from germline; a read error may be responsible. The chain links TRBV5-1 to TRBJ2-1; D is unclear. Germline-derived CDR1 and CDR2 are SGHRS and YFSETQ. The length of the CDR3 is 11 residues. CDR3 in DNA: TGCGCCAGCAGTTCAACCAATAAGCAGTTCTTC. Encoded protein: CASSSTNKQFF.

The chain has TRBV20-1 and TRBJ1-6, with D possibly being TRBD1 (5 bases). The CDR3 runs 20 residues. Germline CDR1 and CDR2: DFQATT and SNEGSKA (reference sequence). V lost 1 base, J lost 1 base, and 23 bases lay in between. Here the CDR3 reads CSARAPWDRLVGSYNSPLHF. CDR3 sequence (DNA): TGCAGTGCTAGAGCACCGTGGGACCGCCTCGTGGGATCCTATAATTCACCCCTCCACTTT.

This clonotype was recorded only once. The chain links TRBV30 to TRBJ2-5; D may be TRBD2 (5 bases). The CDR3 length is 15 residues. Germline V gene sequence: CDR1 GTSNPN, CDR2 SVGIG (reference sequence). Trimming pared 0 bases from V and 5 bases from J, leaving 16 bases between. The chain's CDR3 is CAWSVALAYGETQYF. The CDR3 DNA reads TGTGCCTGGAGTGTGGCGCTAGCATACGGGGAGACCCAGTACTTC. Combining the CDR3 with reference TRBV30 and TRBJ2-5 gives the whole variable domain SQTIHQWPATLVQPVGSPLSLECTVEGTSNPNLYWYRQAAGRGLQLLFYSVGIGQISSEVPQNLSASRPQDRQFILSSKKLLLSDSGFYLCAWSVALAYGETQYFGPGTRLLVL.

This sequence joins TRBV19 and TRBJ1-1; a possible D gene is TRBD1 (6 bases). The CDR3 is made up of 16 amino acids. V gave up 7 bases and J gave up 4 bases, with 22 bases separating them. CDR1 is LNHDA and CDR2 is SQIVND in the germline V gene (reference sequence). For the CDR3, the DNA is TGTGCCAGTAACTTGGTCACAGGGAAATTAACCACTGAAGCTTTCTTT. The encoded protein is CASNLVTGKLTTEAFF.

The chain couples TRBV30 to TRBJ1-1; 7 bases fit TRBD1. The CDR3 runs to 14 residues. Germline V gives CDR1 GTSNPN, CDR2 SVGIG (reference sequence). J gave up 2 bases and V 4 bases, and 7 bases lay outside the gene matches. This CDR3 is CAWTRDSINTEAFF. In DNA, the CDR3 is TGTGCCTGGACCAGGGACAGCATAAACACTGAAGCTTTCTTT.

The rearrangement uses TRBV27 and TRBJ1-1; D uncertain. This CDR3 is built from 13 residues. The ends were cut back, 5 bases at V and 0 bases at J, with 7 bases in the middle. Germline V gives CDR1 MNHEY, CDR2 SMNVEV (reference sequence). As DNA, the CDR3 is TGTGCCAGCAGTCCCGGGATGAACACTGAAGCTTTCTTT. Amino acid sequence: CASSPGMNTEAFF.

The chain uses TRBV3-1 and TRBJ2-5, with D perhaps TRBD1 or TRBD2 (7 bases each). Germline V CDR1 and CDR2: LGHDT, YNNKEL (reference sequence). Deletions cut 7 bases from V and 5 bases from J, with 20 bases between. The CDR3 runs 15 residues. The CDR3, as DNA: TGTGCCAGCACTAACCGACAGGGAGGGTTGGAGACCCAGTACTTC. It encodes CASTNRQGGLETQYF.

This chain joins TRBV5-4 and TRBJ2-3; TRBD1 matches 12 bases. The V segment lost 4 bases and the J segment 4 bases; nucleotides outside the gene matches: 4. Germline values: CDR1 SGHNT, CDR2 YYREEE (reference sequence). The CDR3 loop spans 15 amino acids. The CDR3 nucleotides are TGTGCCAGCAGCCAGGGGACAGGGGGCGCAGATACGCAGTATTTT. This gives the protein CASSQGTGGADTQYF.

The rearrangement joins TRBV6-5 to TRBJ1-1, with D maybe TRBD1 (6 bases). The V gene lost 7 bases and the J gene lost 2 bases, with 11 bases spanning the gap. This CDR3 has 13 residues. From germline, CDR1 is MNHEY and CDR2 SVGAGI. The chain's CDR3 is CASMDSHNTEAFF. CDR3 coding DNA: TGTGCCAGCATGGACAGTCATAACACTGAAGCTTTCTTT.

The rearrangement uses TRBV6-5 and TRBJ1-5; perhaps TRBD1 as D (5 bases). This CDR3 is 15 amino acids long. Germline V gives CDR1 MNHEY, CDR2 SVGAGI. V was clipped by 4 bases and J by 2 bases, with 12 bases between them. CDR3 region: CASSLRGSGNQPQHF. DNA of the CDR3: TGTGCCAGCAGTTTAAGGGGTTCTGGCAATCAGCCCCAGCATTTT.

The V gene is TRBV7-9, the J gene TRBJ1-1; D is undetermined. Trimming shortened V by 3 bases and J by 4 bases, and 6 bases separated the two germline ends. CDR1 and CDR2 from the germline V gene are SEHNR and FQNEAQ (reference sequence). The CDR3 runs 12 residues. The CDR3 nucleotides read TGTGCCAGCAGCTTCAAAACCACTGAAGCTTTCTTT. Encoded protein: CASSFKTTEAFF.

The chain carries TRBV3-1 and TRBJ2-3; 9 positions agree with TRBD2. With V trimmed by 1 base and J by 3 bases, 5 bases remained unmatched. The CDR3 is 16 amino acids. The germline V gene has CDR1 LGHDT and CDR2 YNNKEL (reference sequence). Written as DNA, the CDR3 is TGTGCCAGCAGCCAAGGAGCGGGGGGACGGACAGATACGCAGTATTTT. Its translation: CASSQGAGGRTDTQYF.